Listed below are T cell receptor beta chains from one sample, sequenced in a study of blood T cell repertoires in COVID-19. Using immunoSEQ multiplex PCR, the repertoire was profiled, and TCRdb retains in-frame clones only, with some absent. Of about 320,000 clones listed, 75% to 85% are singletons. Material for sequencing was peripheral blood. The receptors were gathered from a human donor in a cohort sampled during active COVID-19. Each CDR3 is given without its conserved first and last residue.

TRBJ1-1	TRBV19	ASSLDSASLNTEAF
TRBJ1-2	TRBV2	ASSSSGYT
TRBJ2-2	TRBV6-5	AGQPNRDTGELF
TRBJ1-1	TRBV30	AWNQNRGRLTEAF
TRBJ2-2	TRBV5-4	ASSFRDRLTGELF
TRBJ2-7	TRBV5-1	ASSLGTGAYEQY
TRBJ2-7	TRBV5-1	ASSLGSGGLSEQY
TRBJ2-2	TRBV19	ASSIWPNRVTGELF
TRBJ1-6	TRBV19	ASSISTDYSPLH
TRBJ1-1	TRBV7-9	ASSLGLGDNTEAF
TRBJ1-1	TRBV5-1	ASTNQGHSYSEAF
TRBJ1-5	TRBV6-5	ATHPTGRPQH
TRBJ1-2	TRBV5-5	ASSTGRYDRDYGYT
TRBJ1-6	TRBV5-4	ASSFGGSSYNSPLH
TRBJ1-2	TRBV27	ASSSTDNYGYT
TRBJ2-7	TRBV2	ASRASLYEQY
TRBJ1-1	TRBV27	ASSLPGSEAF
TRBJ1-1	TRBV7-8	ASSLEQPNTEAF
TRBJ1-4	TRBV7-6	ASSLAGTVNEKLF
TRBJ2-1	TRBV3-1/TRBV3-2	ASAETDNEQF
TRBJ1-2	TRBV30	AWRPGGAPFYGYT
TRBJ1-1	TRBV5-6	ASSNTGGTEAF
TRBJ1-5	TRBV27	ASSLAQGVGSQH
TRBJ1-4	TRBV4-2	ASSQDTGTGGEKLF
TRBJ2-2	TRBV5-4	ASSPELAGNTGELF
TRBJ2-7	TRBV4-2	ASSQDGKGASEQY
TRBJ2-3	TRBV6-5	ASTPDRGADTQY
TRBJ1-1	TRBV5-4	ASSLGGGTSEAF
TRBJ1-1	TRBV9	ASSVLWDSSSEAF
TRBJ2-4	TRBV5-1	ASSLPGNIQY
TRBJ2-3	TRBV10-3	AIRAGTGLTDTQY
TRBJ2-1	TRBV19	ASREITGGNEQF
TRBJ2-3	TRBV30	AWSTPDRGHGDTQY
TRBJ1-5	TRBV19	ASSKGDQWQPQH
TRBJ2-1	TRBV19	ASSSAGRYNEQF
TRBJ2-1	TRBV25-1	ASSPGAGGSNNEQF
TRBJ2-7	TRBV29-1	SAHSKGGYEQY
TRBJ1-5	TRBV30	AWSTAQGNQPQH
TRBJ1-6	TRBV30	ASAGGQGDSPLH
TRBJ1-1	TRBV5-1	ASSLAGAGYMNTEAF
TRBJ1-2	TRBV6-5	ASSSRENYGYT
TRBJ2-1	TRBV18	ASSPPVGLGWRNEQF
TRBJ2-7	TRBV10-3	ATEGARPYEQY
TRBJ1-2	TRBV7-9	ASSSPGTGEFGYT
TRBJ2-7	TRBV24-1	ATSDGGPYEQY
TRBJ1-2	TRBV29-1	SVHPGLIHGYT
TRBJ2-7	TRBV5-4	ASSLPSYEQY
TRBJ2-7	TRBV3-1/TRBV3-2	ASSQGLEQY
TRBJ1-1	TRBV27	ASSLNPGIGSEAF
TRBJ1-1	TRBV6-1	ASSEGGKSTEAF
TRBJ2-1	TRBV9	ASSPRLADTYNEQF
TRBJ1-2	TRBV7-3	ASSLRHDNYGYT
TRBJ2-3	TRBV5-4	ASSFLAGVRTDTQY
TRBJ1-2	TRBV2	ASRTTGAYGYT
TRBJ1-1	TRBV7-8	ASSKQVGNTEAF
TRBJ2-2	TRBV10-3	ATQEGGELF